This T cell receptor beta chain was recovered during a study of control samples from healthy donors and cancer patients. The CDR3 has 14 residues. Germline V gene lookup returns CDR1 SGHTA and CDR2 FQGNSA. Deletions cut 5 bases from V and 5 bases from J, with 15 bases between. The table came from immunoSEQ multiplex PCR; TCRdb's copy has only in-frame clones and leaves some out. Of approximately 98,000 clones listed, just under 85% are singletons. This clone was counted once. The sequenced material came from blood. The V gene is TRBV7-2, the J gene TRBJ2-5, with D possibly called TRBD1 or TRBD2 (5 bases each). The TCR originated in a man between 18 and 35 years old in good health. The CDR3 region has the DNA TGTGCCAGCAGCCCCCTCGGGGCAGGGGAGACCCAGTACTTC. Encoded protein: CASSPLGAGETQYF.